This T cell receptor beta chain was identified in a study of cytomegalovirus exposure and HLA in healthy donors. Study-level information: Inside one of the first data releases sat 80 million to 95 million unique TCRs taken from HLA-typed donors. General observations from the study: Most TCR sequences showed up rarely, but some public TCRs showed up in many donors.

This PCR relied on a set of 60 Vbeta primers and 13 Jbeta primers. Sequencing was performed with immunoSEQ multiplex PCR; in TCRdb, only in-frame clones are kept and a portion is missing. The sample includes under 200,000 clones, 82% seen only once; the top ten take about 0.98%. The trim removed 10 bases at V and 5 bases at J, leaving 10 bases unmatched. CDR3 size: 14 residues. CDR1 and CDR2 from the germline V gene are ENHRY and SYGVKD. Concerning this clone: The antigen remains undetermined.

Sequencing was carried out using PBMCs. J is TRBJ2-3 and V is TRBV10-3, with 9 bases fitting TRBD2. The clonotype was recovered from a girl aged 2-10 years in good health and CMV-seropositive. The CDR3, as DNA: TGTGCCAGTGGACCTAGCGGGATAAGAGATACGCAGTATTTT. It encodes CASGPSGIRDTQYF.